This T cell receptor (beta chain) derives from a study of Ad26.COV2.S vaccination and SARS-CoV-2 variants. Study results and caveats: Substantial post-vaccination breadth of spike-specific CD8+ and CD4+ T cell responses was reported.

Clones were sequenced by immunoSEQ multiplex PCR, and TCRdb holds only the in-frame ones, with some missing. The sample has 350,000 to 400,000 clones; about 88% are singletons. With respect to this clone: What it recognizes is unknown.

The treatment: around 19 received Ad26.COV2.S at low or high dose, single or two shots; roughly 5 received placebo; per-sample allocation not given. At day 63 after the first vaccine or placebo injection, samples were drawn. An Ad26 vector expressing Wuhan-strain SARS-CoV-2 spike served as the vaccine. Source: peripheral blood, taken in a trial of Ad26.COV2.S vaccine versus placebo. The sequence derives from a person aged 18 to 59 who received the Ad26.COV2.S COVID-19 vaccine or a placebo.

CDR3 DNA sequence: TGTGCCAGCAGTTATTTGGGCGGGGAGCTGTTTTTT. Encoded protein: CASSYLGGELFF. V usage is TRBV6-5 and J usage is TRBJ2-2; no reliable D call. The CDR3 totals 12 residues. Germline lookup yields CDR1 MNHEY and CDR2 SVGAGI. V was shortened by 3 bases and J by 7 bases, with 6 bases between the two germline ends.